Sequencing of this T cell receptor beta chain was carried out in a study of yellow fever vaccine responses in identical twins. This clonotype was found a few times. Its target is unknown. TCRdb fed the RT-PCR reads into MiXCR, producing one record per CDR3 protein. The table shows approximately 3,000 distinct CDR3 sequences, with around nine tenths occurring only once. Findings and limits, study-wide: As reported, the vaccine T cell response of twins seemed partly convergent and partly personalized.

Germline V CDR1 and CDR2: KGHSH, LQKENI. The CDR3 loop spans 13 amino acids. Losses at the gene ends were 9 bases for V and 2 bases for J; bases not matched to a gene: 6. This sample comprised T cells from blood (PBMCs), unsorted or a sorted subset (not recorded which), obtained before or after yellow fever vaccination (not recorded which). The sequence derives from a woman aged 18 to 35 who received the yellow fever vaccine. This chain joins TRBV18 and TRBJ2-5; TRBD1 matches 7 bases. CDR3 in amino acids: CASRPGQQETQYF. The CDR3 DNA reads TGTGCCAGTAGGCCGGGACAGCAAGAGACCCAGTACTTC.